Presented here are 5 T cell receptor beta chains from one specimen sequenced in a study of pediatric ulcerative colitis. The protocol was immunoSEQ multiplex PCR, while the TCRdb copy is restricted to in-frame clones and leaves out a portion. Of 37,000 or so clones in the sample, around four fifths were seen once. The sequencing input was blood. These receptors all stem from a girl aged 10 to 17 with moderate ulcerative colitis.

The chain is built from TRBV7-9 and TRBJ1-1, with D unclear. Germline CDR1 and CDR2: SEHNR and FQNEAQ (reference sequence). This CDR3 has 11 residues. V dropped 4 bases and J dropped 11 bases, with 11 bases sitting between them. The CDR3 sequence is CASSSLYQAFF. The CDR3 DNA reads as TGTGCCAGCAGCTCATTGTATCAGGCTTTCTTT. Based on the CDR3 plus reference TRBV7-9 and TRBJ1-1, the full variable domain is DTGVSQNPRHKITKRGQNVTFRCDPISEHNRLYWYRQTLGQGPEFLTYFQNEAQLEKSRLLSDRFSAERPKGSFSTLEIQRTEQGDSAMYLCASSSLYQAFFGQGTRLTVV.

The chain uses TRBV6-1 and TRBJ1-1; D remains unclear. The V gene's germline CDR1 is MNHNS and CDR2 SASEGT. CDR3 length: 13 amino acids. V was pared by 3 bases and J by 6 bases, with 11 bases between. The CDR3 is CASSDEGIPEAFF. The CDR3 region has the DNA TGTGCCAGCAGTGACGAGGGAATCCCTGAAGCTTTCTTT.

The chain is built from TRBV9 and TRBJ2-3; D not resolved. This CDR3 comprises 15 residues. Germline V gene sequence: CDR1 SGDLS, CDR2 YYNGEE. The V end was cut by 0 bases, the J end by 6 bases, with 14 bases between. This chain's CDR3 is CASSVELVSSDTQYF. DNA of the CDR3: TGTGCCAGCAGCGTAGAGCTAGTAAGTTCCGATACGCAGTATTTT.

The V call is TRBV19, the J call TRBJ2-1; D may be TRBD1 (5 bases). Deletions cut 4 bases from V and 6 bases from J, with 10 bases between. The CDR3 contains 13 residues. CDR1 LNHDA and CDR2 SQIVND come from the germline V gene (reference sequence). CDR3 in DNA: TGTGCCAGTAGTACCGGACAATTCAATGAGCAGTTCTTC. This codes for CASSTGQFNEQFF.

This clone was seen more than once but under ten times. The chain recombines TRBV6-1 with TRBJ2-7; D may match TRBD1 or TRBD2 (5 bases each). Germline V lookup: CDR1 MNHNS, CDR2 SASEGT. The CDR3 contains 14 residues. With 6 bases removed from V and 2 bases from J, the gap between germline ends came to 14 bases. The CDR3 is CASSLMGVAYEQYF. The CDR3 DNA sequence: TGTGCCAGCAGCTTAATGGGGGTGGCCTACGAGCAGTACTTC.